These 27 T cell receptor beta chains were sequenced from one sample in a study of blood T cell repertoires in COVID-19. TCRdb's copy holds only in-frame clones and misses some; the assay was immunoSEQ multiplex PCR. Counted here are 290,000 or so clones, about 90% occurring once; the ten biggest clones make up roughly 4.3%. Sequencing was done on a sample of PBMCs or T cells enriched from blood (not recorded which). Every receptor here comes from a woman between 18 and 30 years old with acute COVID-19.

This clone was observed a single time. The rearrangement uses TRBV28 and TRBJ1-1; 7 bases align to TRBD1. V dropped 6 bases and J dropped 0; count of bases not matched to a gene: 22. This CDR3 is built from 20 residues. The germline V gene has CDR1 MDHEN and CDR2 SYDVKM. CDR3 DNA sequence: TGTGCCAGCAGGCCCCGGGACAGAGTCCTCCCGGGGCCGGTGAACACTGAAGCTTTCTTT. It is translated as CASRPRDRVLPGPVNTEAFF.

J is TRBJ2-7 and V is TRBV5-6; D is ambiguous. Trimming took 2 bases from V and 0 from J, leaving 6 bases between them. CDR1 is SGHDT and CDR2 is YYEEEE in the germline V gene. This CDR3 comprises 13 residues. CDR3 sequence: CASSFGASYEQYF. The CDR3 coding sequence is TGTGCCAGCAGCTTTGGAGCCTCCTACGAGCAGTACTTC.

V is TRBV28 and J is TRBJ2-1; the match to TRBD2 covers 8 bases. The CDR3 extends over 19 amino acids. The germline CDR1 and CDR2 sequences are MDHEN and SYDVKM. With V trimmed by 5 bases and J by 8 bases, 23 bases remained unmatched. The CDR3 coding sequence is TGTGCCAGCAGTCCCCGCCATTCGAGCGGGAGCCGGCCTAGTGATGAGCAGTTCTTC. It is translated as CASSPRHSSGSRPSDEQFF.

This clone has just one count. The chain recombines TRBV5-1 with TRBJ2-1; no firm D call. V was clipped by 5 bases and J by 8 bases, with 11 bases between them. This CDR3 contains 12 residues. Germline V gene lookup returns CDR1 SGHRS and CDR2 YFSETQ. The CDR3, as DNA: TGCGCCAGCAGTCGTGAGGCGGATGAGCAGTTCTTC. This gives the protein CASSREADEQFF.

The chain uses TRBV28 and TRBJ1-6; D is uncertain. Trimming took off 5 bases at V and 2 bases at J, with 10 bases between the two ends. The CDR3 is 15 amino acids. CDR1 is MDHEN and CDR2 is SYDVKM in the germline V gene. DNA of the CDR3: TGTGCCAGCAGTCCGAGAGTCCCCTATAATTCACCCCTCCACTTT. Encoded protein: CASSPRVPYNSPLHF.

This sequence joins TRBV28 and TRBJ1-1; 9 nucleotides match TRBD1. Germline CDR1 is MDHEN and CDR2 is SYDVKM. The CDR3 totals 16 residues. The junction had 10 bases not matched to a gene; V was cut back by 5 bases and J by 3 bases. For the CDR3, the DNA is TGTGCCAGCAGTGTATCCTCGGGACAGGGAGACACTGAAGCTTTCTTT. It translates to CASSVSSGQGDTEAFF.

The chain has TRBV11-3 and TRBJ2-5; D is unclear. The CDR3 sequence is 13 residues long. CDR1 is SGHNT and CDR2 is YENEEA in the germline V gene. Trimming took 3 bases from V and 7 from J, leaving 12 bases between them. CDR3 bases: TGTGCCAGCAGCTTTAAAAGTTCAGGGACCCAGTACTTC. Translated: CASSFKSSGTQYF.

The V gene is TRBV6-2 or TRBV6-3, the J gene TRBJ2-3; the match to TRBD2 covers 14 bases. This CDR3 has 16 amino acids. Trimming took 6 bases from V and 6 from J; bases not matched to a gene: 8. CDR1 MNHEY and CDR2 SVGEGT come from the germline V gene. CDR3 loop: CASSPGLAGARDTQYF. The CDR3 nucleotides are TGTGCCAGCAGCCCGGGACTAGCGGGAGCAAGGGATACGCAGTATTTT.

The V gene is TRBV19, the J gene TRBJ2-1; D remains unclear. There are 15 residues in the CDR3. Trimming took 4 bases from V and 0 from J, leaving 10 bases between them. CDR1 and CDR2 (germline): LNHDA, SQIVND (reference sequence). CDR3 in amino acids: CASSTPVGSYNEQFF. Here the CDR3 DNA reads TGTGCCAGTAGTACGCCTGTCGGCTCCTACAATGAGCAGTTCTTC.

The chain employs TRBV7-2 and TRBJ2-7; D is possibly TRBD2 (5 bases). V lost 5 bases to trimming and J lost 5 bases, with 22 bases between them. The CDR3 has 16 amino acids. Germline V CDR1 and CDR2: SGHTA, FQGNSA. The CDR3: CASSPRGPLPGDEQYF. CDR3 sequence (DNA): TGTGCCAGCAGCCCCCGAGGGCCCCTCCCCGGGGACGAGCAGTACTTC.

The CDR3 is CASSIVQGEETQYF. Written as DNA, the CDR3 is TGTGCCAGTAGTATTGTGCAGGGGGAAGAGACCCAGTACTTC. This chain links TRBV19 with TRBJ2-5; 7 bases are shared with TRBD1. This CDR3 spans 14 amino acids. Germline-derived CDR1 and CDR2 are LNHDA and SQIVND (reference sequence). Trimming at V came to 3 bases and at J to 3 bases, leaving 4 bases not matched to a gene. Combining the CDR3 with reference TRBV19 and TRBJ2-5 gives the whole variable domain DGGITQSPKYLFRKEGQNVTLSCEQNLNHDAMYWYRQDPGQGLRLIYYSQIVNDFQKGDIAEGYSVSREKKESFPLTVTSAQKNPTAFYLCASSIVQGEETQYFGPGTRLLVL.

CDR3 protein: CASSFQGRNTEAFF. CDR3 bases: TGTGCCAGCAGCTTCCAGGGGCGGAACACTGAAGCTTTCTTT. The gene calls are TRBV11-1 and TRBJ1-1; D possibly corresponds to TRBD1 (6 bases). Between the trimmed V and J ends, which lost 3 bases and 1 base, there was a span of 9 bases. Germline V gives CDR1 SGHAT, CDR2 FQDESV (reference sequence). This CDR3 spans 14 amino acids. The whole variable domain, filled in from reference TRBV11-1 and TRBJ1-1, reads EAEVAQSPRYKITEKSQAVAFWCDPISGHATLYWYRQILGQGPELLVQFQDESVVDDSQLPKDRFSAERLKGVDSTLKIQPAELGDSAMYLCASSFQGRNTEAFFGQGTRLTVV.

The genes are TRBV5-1 and TRBJ2-3; TRBD2 aligns across 9 bases. This CDR3 spans 19 amino acids. Germline CDR1 is SGHRS and CDR2 is YFSETQ. Germline trimming cut 4 bases from V and 3 bases from J; bases unmatched to any gene: 18. CDR3 protein: CASSPLPDLAGRMTDTQYF. In DNA form, the CDR3 reads TGCGCCAGCAGCCCACTCCCCGACCTAGCGGGAAGGATGACAGATACGCAGTATTTT.

The chain joins TRBV28 to TRBJ1-2; 8 bases are a match to TRBD1. CDR3 length: 13 amino acids. The trim removed 3 bases at V and 8 bases at J, leaving 5 bases unmatched. CDR1 is MDHEN and CDR2 is SYDVKM in the germline V gene. DNA of the CDR3: TGTGCCAGCAGTTTTCAGGGGGCGCGAGGCTACACCTTC. Translating gives CASSFQGARGYTF.

CDR3 nucleotide sequence: TGTGCCAGTAGTCACAGGACAGCCAACACTGAAGCTTTCTTT. Protein sequence: CASSHRTANTEAFF. The chain couples TRBV19 to TRBJ1-1; D might be TRBD1 (6 bases). CDR3 size: 14 residues. The germline CDR1 and CDR2 sequences are LNHDA and SQIVND (reference sequence). The V and J ends lost 5 bases and 2 bases respectively, with 12 bases between them.

The V call is TRBV9, the J call TRBJ1-4; D might be TRBD1 (6 bases). The V end was cut by 3 bases, the J end by 12 bases, with 24 bases between. The CDR3 totals 16 residues. Germline CDR1 is SGDLS and CDR2 is YYNGEE. The CDR3: CASSDSDSRKLVELFF. As DNA, the CDR3 is TGTGCCAGCAGCGATTCGGACAGTCGGAAATTAGTGGAACTGTTTTTT.

This rearrangement joins TRBV7-2 to TRBJ2-7, with 8 bases aligning to TRBD1. The CDR3 covers 14 residues. The germline V gene has CDR1 SGHTA and CDR2 FQGNSA. The V segment lost 1 base and the J segment 3 bases; nucleotides outside the gene matches: 2. CDR3 amino acids: CASSLDTGGYEQYF. The CDR3 DNA follows: TGTGCCAGCAGCTTAGATACAGGGGGCTACGAGCAGTACTTC.

The chain recombines TRBV10-2 with TRBJ1-5, with TRBD1 matching 10 bases. Trimming at V came to 2 bases and at J to 2 bases, leaving 15 bases not matched to a gene. Germline V gene data show CDR1 as WSHSY and CDR2 as SAAADI. The CDR3 totals 20 residues. DNA for the CDR3: TGCGCCAGCAGTGAGCCGGATCCGGGACAGGGGTTCAGGGGCAATCAGCCCCAGCATTTT. Translation gives CASSEPDPGQGFRGNQPQHF.

This sequence joins TRBV28 and TRBJ1-5; perhaps TRBD1 as D (5 bases). The V gene's germline CDR1 is MDHEN and CDR2 SYDVKM. The germline V and J ends were trimmed by 6 bases and 5 bases, with 20 bases remaining between them. The CDR3 is made up of 16 amino acids. The CDR3 DNA sequence: TGTGCCAGCAGCCTAGGGGCCAGGGATGTTTATCAGCCCCAGCATTTT. Encoded protein: CASSLGARDVYQPQHF.

The rearrangement uses TRBV28 and TRBJ2-7; no firm D call. This CDR3 is 11 amino acids long. Germline V lookup: CDR1 MDHEN, CDR2 SYDVKM. V was cut by 6 bases and J by 0 bases, with 3 bases left in between. In nucleotides, the CDR3 is TGTGCCAGCAGGGCCTCCTACGAGCAGTACTTC. It yields the protein CASRASYEQYF.

The sample holds one count of this clone. The gene calls are TRBV4-2 and TRBJ2-3; 11 bases map to TRBD2. This CDR3 is 16 amino acids long. Germline V gives CDR1 LGHNA, CDR2 YNFKEQ. V gave up 4 bases and J gave up 4 bases; unmatched junction bases: 7. CDR3 DNA sequence: TGTGCCAGCAGCCGCATAGCGGGAGGGGGGGCAGATACGCAGTATTTT. This sequence encodes CASSRIAGGGADTQYF.

The chain couples TRBV7-8 to TRBJ1-4; D remains ambiguous. The germline CDR1 and CDR2 sequences are SGHVS and FQNEAQ. Trimming pared 1 base from V and 5 bases from J, leaving 5 bases between. This CDR3 has 13 residues. The CDR3 bases are TGTGCCAGCAGCTTAGGAGGAAATGAAAAACTGTTTTTT. The encoded protein is CASSLGGNEKLFF.

The chain joins TRBV11-3 to TRBJ2-3; 9 bases are shared with TRBD1. J was trimmed by 3 bases and V by 4 bases; bases with no gene match: 5. Germline CDR1 reads SGHNT; CDR2 reads YENEEA. This CDR3 spans 15 amino acids. CDR3 nucleotides: TGTGCCAGCAGCTGGGGACAGGGTAATACAGATACGCAGTATTTT. As protein: CASSWGQGNTDTQYF.

The chain uses TRBV6-5 and TRBJ1-1; 7 nucleotides line up with TRBD1. Trimming at V came to 5 bases and at J to 7 bases, leaving 7 bases not matched to a gene. CDR1 is MNHEY and CDR2 is SVGAGI in the germline V gene. The CDR3 has 13 residues. The CDR3 is CASSQGTANEAFF. CDR3 nucleotides: TGTGCCAGCAGTCAGGGGACAGCTAATGAAGCTTTCTTT.

The chain combines TRBV18 with TRBJ1-1; tentative D call: TRBD1 (6 bases). V gave up 3 bases and J gave up 6 bases, with 14 bases separating them. Germline V gene lookup returns CDR1 KGHSH and CDR2 LQKENI. The CDR3 has 14 residues. Here the CDR3 reads CASSPRGAPPEAFF. The CDR3 DNA is TGTGCCAGCTCACCTCGGGGGGCCCCCCCTGAAGCTTTCTTT.

The chain uses TRBV7-2 and TRBJ2-2; TRBD2 aligns across 12 bases. The CDR3 is made up of 16 amino acids. The germline V gene encodes CDR1 SGHTA and CDR2 FQGNSA. Germline trimming cut 4 bases from V and 6 bases from J; bases unmatched to any gene: 6. The CDR3 reads CASSSRTSGTAGELFF. For the CDR3, the DNA is TGTGCCAGCAGCTCCCGGACTAGCGGGACGGCCGGGGAGCTGTTTTTT.

The genes are TRBV27 and TRBJ1-5; D is ambiguous. Trimming took off 1 base at V and 2 bases at J, with 12 bases between the two ends. The germline V gene encodes CDR1 MNHEY and CDR2 SMNVEV (reference sequence). The CDR3 totals 16 residues. CDR3 sequence (DNA): TGTGCCAGCAGTTTATATTGGGTGAGGGGCAATCAGCCCCAGCATTTT. It encodes CASSLYWVRGNQPQHF.